Included here is one T cell receptor beta chain sequence, with context. In the original analysis: Cell counts per sample came from amplifying reference gene primers. TCRdb keeps only in-frame clones here, not all; method: immunoSEQ multiplex PCR. D and trimming were read from the DNA, whereas the V and J calls and clone size are those reported in that table. The sample holds more than 85,000 clones, roughly 85% seen once. This sample was taken from a study of blood T cell repertoires in COVID-19. Study at large: Material from acute and convalescent COVID-19 was sourced from the United States, Italy and Spain. In each case, the material was cDNA or gDNA derived from T cells, B-cell-depleted T cells, or PBMCs.

CDR3 length equals 16 residues. Germline V gene sequence: CDR1 LNHDA, CDR2 SQIVND (reference sequence). V lost 1 base to trimming and J lost 9 bases; unmatched junction nucleotides: 5. The origin of this receptor is a man aged 50-59 years with active COVID-19. The V gene is TRBV19, the J gene TRBJ2-1; TRBD2 agrees at 14 bases. The sample taken for sequencing was peripheral blood. CDR3 sequence reads: CASSIVPGLAGGEQFF. CDR3 DNA sequence: TGTGCCAGTAGTATAGTTCCCGGACTAGCGGGGGGTGAGCAGTTCTTC.